Shown below are 11 T cell receptor beta chains from a single sample sequenced in a study of T cell responses to AZD1222 COVID-19 vaccine (dated by TCRdb to the early 2020s). The time point label on this specimen signifies: baseline before first vaccination. Receptor libraries were prepared by the immunoSEQ multiplex PCR assay. TCRdb stores this immuneACCESS table with in-frame sequences only. Part of the clones is absent; in the studies checked, under half of the shortfall reflects unresolved V genes, and no reason is known for the rest. Present in this sample are about 99,000 clones, around 91% of which were seen just once. The top ten clonotypes cover 35% to 50% of the sample. Sequences were derived from peripheral blood, sampled on day 0 of AZD1222 vaccination. All receptors come from an adult in good health.

CDR3 residues: CAISEGGSSYEQYF. CDR3 coding DNA: TGTGCCATCAGTGAGGGGGGTAGCTCCTACGAGCAGTACTTC. The genes are TRBV10-3 and TRBJ2-7, with D perhaps TRBD1 or TRBD2 (5 bases each). The CDR3 has 14 residues. Trimming pared 2 bases from V and 0 bases from J, leaving 8 bases between. Germline V CDR1 and CDR2: ENHRY, SYGVKD.

The chain has TRBV30 and TRBJ1-6, with D uncertain. The CDR3 covers 14 residues. CDR1 is GTSNPN and CDR2 is SVGIG in the germline V gene (reference sequence). Between the trimmed V and J ends, which lost 1 base and 7 bases, there was a span of 11 bases. CDR3 sequence (DNA): TGTGCCTGGAGTGGTAGGACGGACAATTCACCCCTCCACTTT. It is translated as CAWSGRTDNSPLHF. Full variable domain (missing parts from reference TRBV30 and TRBJ1-6): SQTIHQWPATLVQPVGSPLSLECTVEGTSNPNLYWYRQAAGRGLQLLFYSVGIGQISSEVPQNLSASRPQDRQFILSSKKLLLSDSGFYLCAWSGRTDNSPLHFGNGTRLTVT.

This chain links TRBV3-1 (or the pseudogene TRBV3-2) with TRBJ2-2, with D perhaps TRBD2 (6 bases). The CDR3 consists of 14 residues. Germline-derived CDR1 and CDR2 are LGHDT and YNNKEL (reference sequence). Deletions cut 3 bases from V and 2 bases from J, with 7 bases between. The chain's CDR3 is CASSQGGNTGELFF. As DNA, the CDR3 is TGTGCCAGCAGCCAGGGAGGAAACACCGGGGAGCTGTTTTTT.

This chain connects TRBV6-6 to TRBJ2-7; no clear D gene. Germline V CDR1 and CDR2: MNHNY, SVGAGI (reference sequence). The germline V and J ends were trimmed by 3 bases and 0 bases, with 9 bases remaining between them. The length of the CDR3 is 14 residues. Here the CDR3 DNA reads TGTGCCAGCAGTTATAGTGAGAGCTCCTACGAGCAGTACTTC. Its translation is CASSYSESSYEQYF.

This chain uses TRBV25-1 with TRBJ2-1; tentatively, D is TRBD1 or TRBD2 (5 bases each). The germline V and J ends were trimmed by 7 bases and 4 bases, with 11 bases remaining between them. The V gene's germline CDR1 is MGHDK and CDR2 SYGVNS. The CDR3 totals 13 residues. The CDR3, as DNA: TGTGCCAGCATGGGGGTGGGGTACAATGAGCAGTTCTTC. Amino acids: CASMGVGYNEQFF. Filled out from reference TRBV25-1 and TRBJ2-1, the complete variable domain reads EADIYQTPRYLVIGTGKKITLECSQTMGHDKMYWYQQDPGMELHLIHYSYGVNSTEKGDLSSESTVSRIRTEHFPLTLESARPSHTSQYLCASMGVGYNEQFFGPGTRLTVL.

This chain connects TRBV27 to TRBJ2-7; 12 nucleotides agree with TRBD2. The CDR3 is 17 residues long. Germline V gene data show CDR1 as MNHEY and CDR2 as SMNVEV (reference sequence). V trimming: 0 bases; J trimming: 0 bases; junction bases outside the gene matches: 3. CDR3 bases: TGTGCCAGCAGTTTATCCCTAGCGGGAGGGAGCTCCTACGAGCAGTACTTC. Its protein is CASSLSLAGGSSYEQYF.

V usage is TRBV14 and J usage is TRBJ2-1, with D perhaps matching TRBD2 (6 bases). CDR3 length equals 17 residues. The germline V gene has CDR1 SGHDN and CDR2 FVKESK. Deletions cut 4 bases from V and 0 bases from J, with 16 bases between. The CDR3: CASSPRALAVSYNEQFF. DNA for the CDR3: TGTGCCAGCAGCCCTCGGGCACTAGCAGTCTCCTACAATGAGCAGTTCTTC.

V is TRBV5-4 and J is TRBJ2-2; 15 bases are a match to TRBD2. Germline V gene sequence: CDR1 SGHNT, CDR2 YYREEE (reference sequence). The CDR3 length is 16 residues. V was pared by 3 bases and J by 8 bases, with 5 bases of the junction left unmatched. DNA of the CDR3: TGTGCCAGCAGCTGGGGACTAGCGGGAGGAGCGGGGGAGCTGTTTTTT. This encodes CASSWGLAGGAGELFF.

V and J are TRBV2 and TRBJ2-1; 9 bases align to TRBD1. J lost 8 bases, V lost 1 base, and 12 bases had no gene match. The germline V gene has CDR1 SNHLY and CDR2 FYNNEI. This CDR3 comprises 17 residues. CDR3 protein: CASSEGRMTGGQDEQFF. The CDR3 region has the DNA TGTGCCAGCAGTGAAGGAAGGATGACAGGGGGGCAGGATGAGCAGTTCTTC.

The rearrangement joins TRBV10-1 to TRBJ2-7, with 10 nucleotides matching TRBD2. Germline lookup yields CDR1 WNHNN and CDR2 SYGVQD (reference sequence). Trimming cost V 6 bases and J 7 bases; bases outside gene matches: 6. The CDR3 extends over 13 amino acids. The CDR3 loop reads CASSLAGVREQYF. CDR3 bases: TGCGCCAGCAGCCTAGCGGGAGTCCGGGAGCAGTACTTC.

The sample holds one count of this clone. The chain has TRBV5-1 and TRBJ2-7; 8 bases match TRBD2. V was clipped by 0 bases and J by 3 bases; unmatched bases: 5. Germline-derived CDR1 and CDR2 are SGHRS and YFSETQ. This CDR3 is 15 amino acids long. Here the CDR3 reads CASSLATSEIYEQYF. CDR3 sequence (DNA): TGCGCCAGCAGCTTGGCGACTAGCGAGATCTACGAGCAGTACTTC.